This T cell receptor beta chain stems from a study of metastatic and nonmetastatic thyroid tumors. Across the study: The study looked at repertoires side by side in blood and in tumor or nodule tissue from malignant and benign thyroid patients. Study-wide findings and caveats: Benign nodules reportedly had significantly lower TCR beta diversity than malignant thyroid tumors in blood and tumor.

Patients had received no treatment of any kind before thyroid surgery. This clone was detected many times. Its antigen is not known. The CDR3 extends over 13 amino acids. Trimming took off 1 base at V and 1 base at J, with 4 bases between the two ends. Germline V gene data show CDR1 as LGHDT and CDR2 as YNNKEL (reference sequence). How the authors handled the data: Clinicopathological groups supplied CDR3 differences that were used to build a distant-metastasis classifier for papillary thyroid cancer. TCRdb ran MiXCR on the PCR reads. It is TCRdb's table, rather than the study itself, that gives the V and J calls and clone size. In the table there are some 10,000 clones, approximately 12% of which are singletons.

J is TRBJ1-1 and V is TRBV3-1; D gene unclear. The sample was blood. The receptor was derived from a female donor with papillary thyroid cancer or a benign thyroid nodule (not recorded which). Some clones in this sample may be carry-over from other donors' samples. The CDR3 nucleotides are TGTGCCAGCAGCCAAGGAGGGAACACTGAAGCTTTCTTT. Its protein product is CASSQGGNTEAFF.